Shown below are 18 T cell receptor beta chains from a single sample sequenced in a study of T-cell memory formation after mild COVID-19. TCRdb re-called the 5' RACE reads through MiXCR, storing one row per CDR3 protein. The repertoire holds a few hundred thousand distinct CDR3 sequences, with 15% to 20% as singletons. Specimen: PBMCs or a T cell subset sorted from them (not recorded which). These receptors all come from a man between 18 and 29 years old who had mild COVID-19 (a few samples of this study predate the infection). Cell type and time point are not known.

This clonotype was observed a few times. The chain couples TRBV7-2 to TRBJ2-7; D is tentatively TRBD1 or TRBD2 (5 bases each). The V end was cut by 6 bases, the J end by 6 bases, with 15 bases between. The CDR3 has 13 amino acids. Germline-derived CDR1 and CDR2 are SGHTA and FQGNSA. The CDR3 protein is CASREEAGGEQYF. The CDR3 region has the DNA TGTGCCAGCAGGGAAGAGGCTGGGGGCGAGCAGTACTTC.

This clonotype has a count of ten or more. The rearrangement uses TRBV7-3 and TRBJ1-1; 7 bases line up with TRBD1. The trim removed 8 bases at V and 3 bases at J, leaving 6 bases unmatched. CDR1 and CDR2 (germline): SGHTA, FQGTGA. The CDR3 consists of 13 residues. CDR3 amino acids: CASPPTGDTEAFF. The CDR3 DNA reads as TGTGCCAGCCCTCCTACAGGGGACACTGAAGCTTTCTTT.

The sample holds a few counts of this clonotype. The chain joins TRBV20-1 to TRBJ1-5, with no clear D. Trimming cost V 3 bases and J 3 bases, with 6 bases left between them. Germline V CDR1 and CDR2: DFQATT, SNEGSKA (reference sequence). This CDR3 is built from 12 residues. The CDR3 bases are TGCAGTGCTAGCCCTTACAATCAGCCCCAGCATTTT. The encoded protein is CSASPYNQPQHF.

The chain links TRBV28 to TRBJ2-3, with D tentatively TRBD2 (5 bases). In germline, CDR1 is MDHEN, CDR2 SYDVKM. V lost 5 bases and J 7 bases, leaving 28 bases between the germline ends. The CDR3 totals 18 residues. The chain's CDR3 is CASSPLLLAKINTHTQYF. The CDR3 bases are TGTGCCAGCAGTCCCCTTCTCCTAGCCAAGATTAACACGCATACGCAGTATTTT.

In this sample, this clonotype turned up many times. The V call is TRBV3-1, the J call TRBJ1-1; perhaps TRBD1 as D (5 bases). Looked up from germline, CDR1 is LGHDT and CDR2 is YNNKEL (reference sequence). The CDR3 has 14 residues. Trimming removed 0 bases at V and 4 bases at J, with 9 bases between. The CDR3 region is CASSQERQGTEAFF. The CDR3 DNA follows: TGTGCCAGCAGCCAAGAAAGGCAGGGCACTGAAGCTTTCTTT.

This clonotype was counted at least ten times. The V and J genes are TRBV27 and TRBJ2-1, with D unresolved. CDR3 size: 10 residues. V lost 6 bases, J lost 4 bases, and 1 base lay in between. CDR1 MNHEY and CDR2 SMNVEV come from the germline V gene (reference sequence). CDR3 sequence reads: CASRYNEQFF. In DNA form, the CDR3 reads TGTGCCAGCAGGTACAATGAGCAGTTCTTC.

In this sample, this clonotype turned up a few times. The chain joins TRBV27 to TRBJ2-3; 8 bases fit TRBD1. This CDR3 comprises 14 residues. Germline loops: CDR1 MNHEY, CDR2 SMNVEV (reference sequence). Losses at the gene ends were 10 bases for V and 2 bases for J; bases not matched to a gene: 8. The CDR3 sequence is CATRTGYTTDTQYF. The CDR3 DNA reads TGTGCCACTCGGACAGGGTACACCACAGATACGCAGTATTTT.

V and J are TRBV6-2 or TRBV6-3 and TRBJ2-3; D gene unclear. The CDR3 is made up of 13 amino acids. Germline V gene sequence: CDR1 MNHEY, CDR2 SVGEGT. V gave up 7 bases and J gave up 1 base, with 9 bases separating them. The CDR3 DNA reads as TGTGCCAGCAAAGGGAAGGGCACAGATACGCAGTATTTT. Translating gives CASKGKGTDTQYF.

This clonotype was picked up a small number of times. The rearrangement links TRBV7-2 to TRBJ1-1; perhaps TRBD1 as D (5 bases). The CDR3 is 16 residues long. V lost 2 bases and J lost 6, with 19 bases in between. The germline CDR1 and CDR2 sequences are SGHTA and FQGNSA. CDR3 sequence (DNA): TGTGCCAGCAGCTTACCGGGACGGCCCCCGGAGGCTGAAGCTTTCTTT. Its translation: CASSLPGRPPEAEAFF.

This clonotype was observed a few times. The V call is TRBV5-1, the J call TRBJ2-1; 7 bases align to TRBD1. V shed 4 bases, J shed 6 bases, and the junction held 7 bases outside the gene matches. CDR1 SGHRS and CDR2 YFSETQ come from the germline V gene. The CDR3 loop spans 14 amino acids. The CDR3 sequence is CASSIRQGFNEQFF. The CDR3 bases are TGCGCCAGCAGCATCAGACAGGGTTTCAATGAGCAGTTCTTC.

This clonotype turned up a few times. CDR3 protein: CASSYRQGDTEAFF. The CDR3 coding sequence is TGTGCCAGCAGTTATAGACAGGGAGACACTGAAGCTTTCTTT. The chain is built from TRBV6-6 and TRBJ1-1; TRBD1 aligns across 7 bases. V was pared by 3 bases and J by 3 bases, with 4 bases of the junction left unmatched. The germline gives CDR1 MNHNY, CDR2 SVGAGI (reference sequence). The CDR3 covers 14 residues.

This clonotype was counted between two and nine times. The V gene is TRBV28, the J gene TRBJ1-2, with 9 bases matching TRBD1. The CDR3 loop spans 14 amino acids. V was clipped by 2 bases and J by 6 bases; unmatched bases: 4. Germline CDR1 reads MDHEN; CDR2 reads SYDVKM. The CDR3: CASSLAGTGNGYTF. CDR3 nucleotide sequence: TGTGCCAGCAGTTTAGCCGGGACAGGGAATGGCTACACCTTC.

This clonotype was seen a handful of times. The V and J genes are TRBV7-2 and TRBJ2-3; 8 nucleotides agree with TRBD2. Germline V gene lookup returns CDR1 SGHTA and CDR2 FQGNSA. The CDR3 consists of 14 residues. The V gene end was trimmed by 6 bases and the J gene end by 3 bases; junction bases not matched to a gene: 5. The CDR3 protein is CASRRAGVTDTQYF. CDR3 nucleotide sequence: TGTGCCAGCAGGCGAGCGGGGGTGACAGATACGCAGTATTTT.

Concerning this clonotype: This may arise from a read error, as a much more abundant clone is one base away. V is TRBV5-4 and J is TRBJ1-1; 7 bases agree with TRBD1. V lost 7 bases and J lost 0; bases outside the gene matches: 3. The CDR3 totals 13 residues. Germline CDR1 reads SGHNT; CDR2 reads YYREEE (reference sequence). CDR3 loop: CASGGQMNTEAFF. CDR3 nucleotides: TGTGCCAGCGGGGGACAGATGAACACTGAAGCTTTCTTT.

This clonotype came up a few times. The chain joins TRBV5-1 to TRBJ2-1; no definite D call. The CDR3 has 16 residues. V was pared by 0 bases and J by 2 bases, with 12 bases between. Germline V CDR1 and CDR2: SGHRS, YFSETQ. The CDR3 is CASSLVLVGTYNEQFF. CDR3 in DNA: TGCGCCAGCAGCTTGGTTCTGGTCGGCACCTACAATGAGCAGTTCTTC.

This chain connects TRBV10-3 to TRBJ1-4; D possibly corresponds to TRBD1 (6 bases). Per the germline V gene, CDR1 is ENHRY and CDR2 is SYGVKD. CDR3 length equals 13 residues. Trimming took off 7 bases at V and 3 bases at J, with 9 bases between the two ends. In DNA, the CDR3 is TGTGCCATCAAGGGGGGGCCTAATGAAAAACTGTTTTTT. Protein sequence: CAIKGGPNEKLFF.

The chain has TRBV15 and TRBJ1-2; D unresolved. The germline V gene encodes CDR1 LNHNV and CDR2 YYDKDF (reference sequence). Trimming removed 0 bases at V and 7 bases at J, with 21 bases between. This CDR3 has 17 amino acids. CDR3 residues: CATSRDPASKAGSGYTF. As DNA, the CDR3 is TGTGCCACCAGCAGAGATCCGGCGTCGAAAGCTGGTTCTGGCTACACCTTC.

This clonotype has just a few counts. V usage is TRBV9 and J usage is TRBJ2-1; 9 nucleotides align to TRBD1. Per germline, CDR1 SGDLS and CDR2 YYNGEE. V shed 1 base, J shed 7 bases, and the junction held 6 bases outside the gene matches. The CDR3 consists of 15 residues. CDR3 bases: TGTGCCAGCAGCGTATCCGGACAGGGGATGAATGAGCAGTTCTTC. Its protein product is CASSVSGQGMNEQFF.